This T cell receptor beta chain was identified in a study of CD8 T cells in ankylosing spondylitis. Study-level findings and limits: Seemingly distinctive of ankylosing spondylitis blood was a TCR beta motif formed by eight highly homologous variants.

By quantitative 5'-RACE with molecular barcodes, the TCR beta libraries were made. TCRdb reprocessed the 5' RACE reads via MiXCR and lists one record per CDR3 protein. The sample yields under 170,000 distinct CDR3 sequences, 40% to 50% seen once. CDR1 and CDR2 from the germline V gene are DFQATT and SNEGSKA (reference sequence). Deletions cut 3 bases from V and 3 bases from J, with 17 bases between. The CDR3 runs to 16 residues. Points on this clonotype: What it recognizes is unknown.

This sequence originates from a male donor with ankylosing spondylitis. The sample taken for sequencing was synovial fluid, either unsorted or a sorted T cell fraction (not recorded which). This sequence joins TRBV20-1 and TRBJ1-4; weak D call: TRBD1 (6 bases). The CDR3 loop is CSASRPSGAANEKLFF. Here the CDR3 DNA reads TGCAGTGCTAGCCGTCCGTCGGGGGCTGCTAATGAAAAACTGTTTTTT.